The 27 T cell receptor beta chains below come from one sample, sequenced in a study of blood T cell repertoires in COVID-19. The data were produced by immunoSEQ multiplex PCR, yet TCRdb's version contains in-frame clones alone and is incomplete. Here the sample spans approximately 47,000 clones, more than 70% being singletons. The specimen sequenced was peripheral blood. Receptor source: a woman aged 55-69 years with acute or convalescent COVID-19.

The CDR3 spells CASNQSGGGKNIQYF. For the CDR3, the DNA is TGTGCCAGCAACCAAAGCGGGGGCGGCAAAAACATTCAGTACTTC. The gene calls are TRBV6-5 and TRBJ2-4; TRBD2 aligns across 8 bases. V lost 7 bases, J lost 3 bases, and 8 bases stayed unmatched. This CDR3 region has 15 residues. CDR1 and CDR2 (germline): MNHEY, SVGAGI.

This clone was found once. This chain connects TRBV4-2 to TRBJ1-2, with 7 bases aligning to TRBD1. The V segment lost 3 bases and the J segment 4 bases; nucleotides outside the gene matches: 5. The CDR3 spans 14 residues. Germline loops: CDR1 LGHNA, CDR2 YNFKEQ. CDR3 coding DNA: TGTGCCAGCAGCCATAGACAGGGCGGCTATGGCTACACCTTC. Protein product: CASSHRQGGYGYTF.

The rearrangement uses TRBV5-1 and TRBJ2-7; 10 bases align to TRBD1. J lost 6 bases, V lost 2 bases, and 2 bases had no gene match. The germline V gene encodes CDR1 SGHRS and CDR2 YFSETQ. The CDR3 runs to 13 residues. In DNA, the CDR3 is TGCGCCAGCAGCTTCGGACAGGGGGGCGAGCAGTACTTC. It specifies CASSFGQGGEQYF.

This chain links TRBV28 with TRBJ1-1, with D hard to call. The CDR3 has 14 residues. Trimming cost V 3 bases and J 1 base, with 9 bases left between them. Germline CDR1 reads MDHEN; CDR2 reads SYDVKM. The CDR3 sequence: CASSLPAGNTEAFF. The CDR3 bases are TGTGCCAGCAGTTTGCCCGCAGGGAACACTGAAGCTTTCTTT.

V and J are TRBV4-1 and TRBJ2-7; 7 bases match TRBD2. Germline V gene data show CDR1 as MGHRA and CDR2 as YSYEKL. This CDR3 is 14 amino acids long. The trim removed 4 bases at V and 4 bases at J, leaving 7 bases unmatched. CDR3 coding DNA: TGCGCCAGCAGCCGCGGGGGAGGTTTGTACGAGCAGTACTTC. Residues: CASSRGGGLYEQYF.

This clone came up once. The chain uses TRBV2 and TRBJ2-3, with D perhaps TRBD1 (5 bases). Germline loops: CDR1 SNHLY, CDR2 FYNNEI. Trimming removed 3 bases from V and 0 bases from J, with 10 bases in between. The CDR3 extends over 15 amino acids. The CDR3, as DNA: TGTGCCAGCAGTGATCAGGGATTAAGCACAGATACGCAGTATTTT. This translates into CASSDQGLSTDTQYF.

The rearrangement joins TRBV11-2 to TRBJ1-2; D is ambiguous. This CDR3 has 12 amino acids. Germline V lookup: CDR1 SGHAT, CDR2 FQNNGV. Trimming removed 0 bases from V and 5 bases from J, with 4 bases in between. CDR3 bases: TGTGCCAGCAGCTTAGAACGGTATGGCTACACCTTC. The encoded protein is CASSLERYGYTF.

The chain combines TRBV2 with TRBJ1-5; 7 bases line up with TRBD1. The germline V gene encodes CDR1 SNHLY and CDR2 FYNNEI. The CDR3 loop spans 14 amino acids. V lost 6 bases and J lost 6; bases outside the gene matches: 8. CDR3 nucleotide sequence: TGTGCCAGCAGCGACCGGACAGGACGTCAGCCCCAGCATTTT. It yields the protein CASSDRTGRQPQHF. Using reference TRBV2 and TRBJ1-5 for the parts outside the CDR3, the full variable domain is EPEVTQTPSHQVTQMGQEVILRCVPISNHLYFYWYRQILGQKVEFLVSFYNNEISEKSEIFDDQFSVERPDGSNFTLKIRSTKLEDSAMYFCASSDRTGRQPQHFGDGTRLSIL.

V is TRBV28 and J is TRBJ1-4, with no clear D. CDR3 length equals 14 residues. Germline loops: CDR1 MDHEN, CDR2 SYDVKM. V was trimmed by 1 base and J by 5 bases, leaving 8 bases between them. CDR3 coding DNA: TGTGCCAGCAGTTTATCCAGAAGAAATGAAAAACTGTTTTTT. Its protein is CASSLSRRNEKLFF.

V and J are TRBV28 and TRBJ1-1; 8 bases agree with TRBD1. The CDR3 is 14 amino acids. The V gene end was trimmed by 1 base and the J gene end by 4 bases; junction bases not matched to a gene: 2. Germline assignment: CDR1 MDHEN and CDR2 SYDVKM. The CDR3 loop is CASSLYDRGTEAFF. The DNA of the CDR3 is TGTGCCAGCAGTTTATACGACAGGGGCACTGAAGCTTTCTTT.

This sequence joins TRBV5-6 and TRBJ2-5; TRBD2 might be the D (5 bases). Trimming removed 4 bases at V and 2 bases at J, with 12 bases between. CDR3 length: 14 amino acids. In germline, CDR1 is SGHDT, CDR2 YYEEEE. For the CDR3, the DNA is TGTGCCAGCAGCCTCACTAGGGAGCAAGAGACCCAGTACTTC. Protein sequence: CASSLTREQETQYF.

The rearrangement joins TRBV28 to TRBJ2-1, with D possibly TRBD2 on 7 matching bases. The CDR3 sequence is 15 residues long. Trimming shortened V by 4 bases and J by 4 bases, and 14 bases separated the two germline ends. Germline values: CDR1 MDHEN, CDR2 SYDVKM. The CDR3 loop reads CASSSGGEAYNEQFF. CDR3 DNA sequence: TGTGCCAGCAGTTCGGGGGGCGAAGCATACAATGAGCAGTTCTTC. The complete variable domain, with remaining parts taken from reference TRBV28 and TRBJ2-1, reads DVKVTQSSRYLVKRTGEKVFLECVQDMDHENMFWYRQDPGLGLRLIYFSYDVKMKEKGDIPEGYSVSREKKERFSLILESASTNQTSMYLCASSSGGEAYNEQFFGPGTRLTVL.

The chain uses TRBV9 and TRBJ2-1, with D unresolved. The CDR3 totals 15 residues. V was trimmed by 2 bases and J by 0 bases, leaving 9 bases between them. CDR1 and CDR2 (germline): SGDLS, YYNGEE. The CDR3 coding sequence is TGTGCCAGCAGCGTCAGGTCAAGCTCCTACAATGAGCAGTTCTTC. Protein sequence: CASSVRSSSYNEQFF.

The V and J genes are TRBV7-3 and TRBJ2-7; D perhaps matches TRBD1 (6 bases). Trimming took off 4 bases at V and 6 bases at J, with 13 bases between the two ends. This CDR3 region has 13 residues. Germline V gene data show CDR1 as SGHTA and CDR2 as FQGTGA. CDR3 region: CASSSMTGSEQYF. The CDR3 bases are TGTGCCAGCAGCTCCATGACAGGTTCCGAGCAGTACTTC.

The J gene is TRBJ1-5, the V gene TRBV27; TRBD1 agrees at 8 bases. CDR1 MNHEY and CDR2 SMNVEV come from the germline V gene (reference sequence). The CDR3 sequence is 15 residues long. Trimming at V came to 6 bases and at J to 2 bases, leaving 6 bases not matched to a gene. CDR3 sequence (DNA): TGTGCCAGCAGCCCCGGACAGGGCCGCAATCAGCCCCAGCATTTT. The encoded protein is CASSPGQGRNQPQHF.

The rearrangement joins TRBV25-1 to TRBJ1-1, with D perhaps TRBD1 (5 bases). The V end was cut by 0 bases, the J end by 0 bases, with 11 bases between. This CDR3 contains 16 residues. Germline loops: CDR1 MGHDK, CDR2 SYGVNS. For the CDR3, the DNA is TGTGCCAGCAGTGAATATGACAGCCTGATGAACACTGAAGCTTTCTTT. Translating gives CASSEYDSLMNTEAFF.

This chain uses TRBV5-1 with TRBJ2-1; possible D gene TRBD1, 6 bases. Germline V lookup: CDR1 SGHRS, CDR2 YFSETQ. V was clipped by 2 bases and J by 4 bases, with 10 bases between them. The CDR3 spans 14 residues. The CDR3 region is CASSFGQIYNEQFF. The CDR3 bases are TGCGCCAGCAGCTTCGGACAGATTTACAATGAGCAGTTCTTC.

The J gene is TRBJ1-2, the V gene TRBV6-5; 10 bases agree with TRBD1. This CDR3 is built from 14 residues. CDR1 is MNHEY, CDR2 SVGAGI, per germline. V gave up 6 bases and J gave up 3 bases; unmatched junction bases: 4. CDR3: CASSPTGGYYGYTF. CDR3 in DNA: TGTGCCAGCAGCCCGACAGGGGGCTACTATGGCTACACCTTC.

This clone was recorded once. This chain joins TRBV28 and TRBJ1-1, with D perhaps matching TRBD1 (5 bases). The CDR3 totals 15 residues. Trimming cost V 5 bases and J 0 bases, with 13 bases left between them. CDR1 MDHEN and CDR2 SYDVKM come from the germline V gene. The CDR3 sequence: CASSRVRELNTEAFF. CDR3 coding DNA: TGTGCCAGCAGTCGAGTCAGGGAACTGAACACTGAAGCTTTCTTT. The full variable domain, its missing parts supplied by reference TRBV28 and TRBJ1-1, is DVKVTQSSRYLVKRTGEKVFLECVQDMDHENMFWYRQDPGLGLRLIYFSYDVKMKEKGDIPEGYSVSREKKERFSLILESASTNQTSMYLCASSRVRELNTEAFFGQGTRLTVV.

This rearrangement joins TRBV4-2 to TRBJ1-6; 10 nucleotides match TRBD1. With 4 bases clipped from V and 1 base from J, the junction kept 1 base outside the gene matches. This CDR3 spans 16 amino acids. CDR1 and CDR2 (germline): LGHNA, YNFKEQ. The CDR3 nucleotides are TGTGCCAGCAGCCCGGGACAGGGGTCCTATAATTCACCCCTCCACTTT. Protein sequence: CASSPGQGSYNSPLHF.

The chain is built from TRBV6-5 and TRBJ2-1; 7 bases are a match to TRBD1. The CDR3 extends over 14 amino acids. CDR1 is MNHEY, CDR2 SVGAGI, per germline. Losses at the gene ends were 0 bases for V and 6 bases for J; bases not matched to a gene: 2. This chain's CDR3 is CASSYSDRANEQFF. The CDR3, as DNA: TGTGCCAGCAGTTACTCCGACAGGGCCAATGAGCAGTTCTTC.

V usage is TRBV25-1 and J usage is TRBJ1-1; D is ambiguous. Trimming left V 6 bases short and J 2 bases short, with 7 bases between. CDR1 MGHDK and CDR2 SYGVNS come from the germline V gene. This CDR3 spans 12 amino acids. DNA of the CDR3: TGTGCCAGCAGCGAAATAAACACTGAAGCTTTCTTT. It yields the protein CASSEINTEAFF.

This clone was counted a few times. The rearrangement links TRBV7-3 to TRBJ2-7, with 7 bases lining up with TRBD2. The CDR3 length is 15 residues. Germline V CDR1 and CDR2: SGHTA, FQGTGA. Trimming took 3 bases from V and 0 from J; bases not matched to a gene: 5. Written as DNA, the CDR3 is TGTGCCAGCAGCTTGAGCGGGGAAAGCTCCTACGAGCAGTACTTC. It encodes CASSLSGESSYEQYF.

The count of this clone is one. The CDR3 here is CASRGQGTMNTEAFF. The CDR3 coding sequence is TGTGCCAGCAGGGGACAGGGGACAATGAACACTGAAGCTTTCTTT. The V gene is TRBV2, the J gene TRBJ1-1, with 10 bases aligning to TRBD1. The germline V gene has CDR1 SNHLY and CDR2 FYNNEI. The CDR3 loop spans 15 amino acids. V gave up 6 bases and J gave up 0 bases; unmatched junction bases: 4.

The V call is TRBV11-2, the J call TRBJ2-7; TRBD2 might be the D (7 bases). CDR3 length equals 14 residues. Germline V gene data show CDR1 as SGHAT and CDR2 as FQNNGV. V lost 2 bases to trimming and J lost 2 bases, with 10 bases between them. CDR3 nucleotide sequence: TGTGCCAGCAGCTTAAGGGGGGGGGCCTACGAGCAGTACTTC. As protein: CASSLRGGAYEQYF.

This rearrangement joins TRBV27 to TRBJ1-2, with D possibly matching TRBD1 (6 bases). The V gene's germline CDR1 is MNHEY and CDR2 SMNVEV (reference sequence). V lost 6 bases, J lost 4 bases, and 18 bases lay in between. The CDR3 consists of 15 residues. CDR3 sequence: CASSLSQGKSYGYTF. DNA of the CDR3: TGTGCCAGCAGCCTTTCCCAGGGGAAGAGCTATGGCTACACCTTC.

The J gene is TRBJ2-1, the V gene TRBV27, with 9 bases lining up with TRBD2. With V trimmed by 4 bases and J by 8 bases, 9 bases remained unmatched. The CDR3 is made up of 15 amino acids. Germline CDR1 and CDR2: MNHEY and SMNVEV (reference sequence). CDR3 sequence: CASSSTGTSWDEQFF. CDR3 DNA sequence: TGTGCCAGCAGTTCAACCGGGACTAGCTGGGATGAGCAGTTCTTC.